The 9 T cell receptor beta chains below all came from one sample that was sequenced in a study of post-analysis software for immune sequencing data. The study's findings and limits: In patients, TRBV5-6, TRBV5-1 and TRBV20-1 belonged to five TRBV segments found more frequently than in controls.

No antigens are known for them. Prepared libraries of TCR beta cDNA carried unique molecular identifiers. TCRdb itself ran the PCR reads through MiXCR, one entry per CDR3 protein. The sample contains about 540,000 distinct CDR3 sequences, around 34% of which appear only once. What was sequenced was blood. The receptors derive from a girl younger than 18 with multiple sclerosis.

This clonotype was found a few times. The chain joins TRBV5-5 to TRBJ1-2, with D hard to call. Germline CDR1 reads SGHKS; CDR2 reads YYEKEE (reference sequence). Deletions cut 3 bases from V and 6 bases from J, with 15 bases between. There are 14 residues in the CDR3. In DNA, the CDR3 is TGTGCCAGCAGCTCCTGGGGTGGGAAGAATGGCTACACCTTC. Translation: CASSSWGGKNGYTF.

For this clonotype: A clone one base away is much larger, so this may be a read error. This chain connects TRBV7-3 to TRBJ2-1; no definite D call. This CDR3 spans 15 amino acids. Germline lookup yields CDR1 SGHTA and CDR2 FQGTGA. Trimming cost V 4 bases and J 1 base, with 11 bases left between them. The DNA of the CDR3 is TGTGCCAGCAGCTCCGCCGCCGAGTCCTACAATGAGCAGTTCTTC. Its protein product is CASSSAAESYNEQFF.

The chain employs TRBV11-2 and TRBJ2-7, with 14 positions matching TRBD2. The end of the DNA is better explained by TRBJ2-5, so the J call may be wrong. Germline CDR1 SGHAT, CDR2 FQNNGV. This CDR3 has 19 amino acids. CDR3 sequence: CASSLGMGTSGGFTETQYF. The CDR3 nucleotides are TGTGCCAGCAGCTTAGGCATGGGGACTAGCGGGGGATTTACGGAGACCCAGTACTTC.

This chain uses TRBV20-1 with TRBJ1-2; TRBD1 aligns across 11 bases. The CDR3 contains 13 residues. The junction had 6 bases not matched to a gene; V was cut back by 6 bases and J by 6 bases. Germline V gene data show CDR1 as DFQATT and CDR2 as SNEGSKA (reference sequence). The CDR3 reads CSARTGGTNGYTF. The CDR3 coding sequence is TGCAGTGCCCGGACAGGGGGCACGAATGGCTACACCTTC.

This clonotype occurred a few times. The chain links TRBV20-1 to TRBJ2-1; no reliable D call. The CDR3 length is 16 residues. V was pared by 2 bases and J by 5 bases, with 19 bases between. The germline gives CDR1 DFQATT, CDR2 SNEGSKA (reference sequence). The CDR3 sequence is CSARYLSGRGDNEQFF. DNA for the CDR3: TGCAGTGCTAGATATTTGTCTGGGCGCGGAGACAATGAGCAGTTCTTC.

V gene TRBV7-3 combines with J gene TRBJ2-3; D not certain. CDR1 is SGHTA and CDR2 is FQGTGA in the germline V gene. CDR3 length: 15 residues. The V gene lost 0 bases and the J gene lost 8 bases, with 15 bases spanning the gap. The DNA for the CDR3 is TGTGCCAGCAGCTTAACTGTGGGGTTTGAGGTTACGCAGTATTTT. Residues: CASSLTVGFEVTQYF.

The V and J genes are TRBV29-1 and TRBJ2-3, with TRBD1 matching 8 bases. Germline assignment: CDR1 SQVTM and CDR2 ANQGSEA. The CDR3 is made up of 16 amino acids. After removal of 6 bases from V and 0 bases from J, the junction contained 11 bases not matched to a gene. DNA for the CDR3: TGCAGCGTCCTTATCCCGGACAGGGCGAGCACAGATACGCAGTATTTT. It specifies CSVLIPDRASTDTQYF.

CDR3 nucleotide sequence: TGCGCCAGCAGCTCCCCTGGGGGGGGAAGCTATAATTCACCCCTCCACTTT. Protein: CASSSPGGGSYNSPLHF. The rearrangement links TRBV4-1 to TRBJ1-6; tentative D call: TRBD1 (5 bases). The CDR3 is 17 amino acids. V lost 5 bases and J 3 bases, leaving 17 bases between the germline ends. In germline, CDR1 is MGHRA, CDR2 YSYEKL.

The chain combines TRBV29-1 with TRBJ1-1; 7 nucleotides match TRBD1. J gave up 7 bases and V 4 bases, and 6 bases lay outside the gene matches. Germline V CDR1 and CDR2: SQVTM, ANQGSEA. This CDR3 region has 12 residues. The CDR3 DNA is TGCAGCGTTGGACAGGGTAAAGATGAAGCTTTCTTT. Protein product: CSVGQGKDEAFF. The full variable domain, in which reference TRBV29-1 and TRBJ1-1 provide the parts outside the CDR3, is SAVISQKPSRDICQRGTSLTIQCQVDSQVTMMFWYRQQPGQSLTLIATANQGSEATYESGFVIDKFPISRPNLTFSTLTVSNMSPEDSSIYLCSVGQGKDEAFFGQGTRLTVV.